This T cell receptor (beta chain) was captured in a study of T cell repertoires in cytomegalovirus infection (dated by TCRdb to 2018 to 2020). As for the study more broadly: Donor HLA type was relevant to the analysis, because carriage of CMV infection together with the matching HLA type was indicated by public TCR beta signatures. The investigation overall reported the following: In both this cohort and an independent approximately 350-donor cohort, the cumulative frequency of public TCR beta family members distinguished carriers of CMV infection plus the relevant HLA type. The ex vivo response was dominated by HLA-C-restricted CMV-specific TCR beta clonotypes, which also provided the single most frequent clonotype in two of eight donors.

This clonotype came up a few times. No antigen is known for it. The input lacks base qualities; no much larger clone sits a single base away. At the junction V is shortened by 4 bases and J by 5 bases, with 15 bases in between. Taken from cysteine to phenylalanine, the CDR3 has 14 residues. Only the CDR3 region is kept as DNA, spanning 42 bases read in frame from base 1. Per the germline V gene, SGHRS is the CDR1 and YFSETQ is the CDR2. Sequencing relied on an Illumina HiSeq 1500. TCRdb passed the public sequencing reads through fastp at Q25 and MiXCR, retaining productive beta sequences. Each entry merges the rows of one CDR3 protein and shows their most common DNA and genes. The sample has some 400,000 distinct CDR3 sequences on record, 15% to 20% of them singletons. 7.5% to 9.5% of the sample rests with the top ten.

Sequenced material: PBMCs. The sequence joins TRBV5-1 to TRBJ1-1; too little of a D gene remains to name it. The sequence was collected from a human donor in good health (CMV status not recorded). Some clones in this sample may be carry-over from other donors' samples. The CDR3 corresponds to CASSSGQLGTEAFF. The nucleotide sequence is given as TGCGCCAGCAGCAGTGGGCAGCTGGGGACTGAAGCTTTCTTT.